The rows below give T cell receptor beta chains drawn from one sample of a study of T-cell reconstitution after alpha-beta-depleted transplantation in children. Each CDR3 protein gets one entry after TCRdb re-called the PCR reads with MiXCR. The sample lists hundreds of thousands of distinct CDR3 sequences; 16% were seen once. This specimen consisted of PBMCs from the stem cell graft donor, obtained from the stem cell graft. The origin of the receptors is a human donor who donated a stem cell graft to a child with acute myeloid leukemia. CDR3s include the opening cysteine and the closing phenylalanine or tryptophan. The D gene is left open where the match is weak. Clone size is given for some rows only: seen once, a few or many times, or a class if the clone is expanded.

d_call clone_size j_call v_call cdr3_length cdr3_nt cdr3_aa
NA NA TRBJ2-7 TRBV18 14 TGTGCCAGCTCACCACCCTTACCTAGGAACGAGCAGTACTTC CASSPPLPRNEQYF
NA many TRBJ1-5 TRBV24-1 15 TGTGCCACCAGTGAAACCACAGGGACCAATCAGCCCCAGCATTTT CATSETTGTNQPQHF
NA once TRBJ1-1 TRBV3-1 14 TGTGCCACCAGAGGTACAGGGCGGAACACTGAAGCTTTCTTT CATRGTGRNTEAFF
TRBD2 many TRBJ2-3 TRBV20-1 15 TGCAGTGCTAGGACTAGCGGGGGGCGCACAGATACGCAGTATTTT CSARTSGGRTDTQYF
TRBD1 NA TRBJ1-1 TRBV5-6 15 TGTGCCAGCGCCCGGGCGGACAGGGCGAACACTGAAGCTTTCTTT CASARADRANTEAFF
NA few TRBJ2-1 TRBV20-1 13 TGCAGTGCTATACAAAACAGGGCCGGTGAGCAGTTCTTC CSAIQNRAGEQFF
NA NA TRBJ2-7 TRBV12-3/TRBV12-4 15 TGTGCCAGCAGCTTCCTGGGGAGGAGCTCCTACGAGCAGTACTTC CASSFLGRSSYEQYF
NA many TRBJ2-1 TRBV6-5 13 TGTGCCAGCAGTTACAGTATTAACAATGAGCAGTTCTTC CASSYSINNEQFF
NA NA TRBJ1-1 TRBV5-6 16 TGTGCCAGCAGCCTCCCCCCGGGACGGATGAACACTGAAGCTTTCTTT CASSLPPGRMNTEAFF
TRBD2 few TRBJ2-5 TRBV19 16 TGTGCCAGTAGTGCCCCCGGACTAGCGGGGGAAGAGACCCAGTACTTC CASSAPGLAGEETQYF
NA many TRBJ1-4 TRBV29-1 16 TGCAGCGTTGGAGACAGACGGACTTCAACTAATGAAAAACTGTTTTTT CSVGDRRTSTNEKLFF
NA NA TRBJ2-3 TRBV5-1 13 TGCGCCAGCAAAGTCTCCTCCACAGATACGCAGTATTTT CASKVSSTDTQYF
TRBD1 many TRBJ1-3 TRBV12-3/TRBV12-4 15 TGTGCCAGCAGTCTTCTCAGGGGGCCTGGAAACACCATATATTTT CASSLLRGPGNTIYF
TRBD1 many TRBJ2-1 TRBV15 16 TGTGCCACCAGCGGCAACCGGGACAGCTCCTACAATGAGCAGTTCTTC CATSGNRDSSYNEQFF
NA few TRBJ1-6 TRBV20-1 12 TGCAGTGCCCCCGGGCATAATTCACCCCTCCACTTT CSAPGHNSPLHF
NA few TRBJ1-5 TRBV6-1 14 TGTGCCAGCAGCCCTAAGGGAAGGGATCAGCCCCAGCATTTT CASSPKGRDQPQHF
TRBD2 many TRBJ2-4 TRBV20-1 15 TGCAGTGCTAGTAAGCTAGCGGGGGACAAAAACATTCAGTACTTC CSASKLAGDKNIQYF
NA many TRBJ2-2 TRBV29-1 12 TGCAGCGTTAATTCGGGGCTTGGGGAGCTGTTTTTT CSVNSGLGELFF
NA NA TRBJ1-6 TRBV28 16 TGTGCCAGCAGTTTCCCTTGGACAAGCTATAATTCACCCCTCCACTTT CASSFPWTSYNSPLHF
NA NA TRBJ1-4 TRBV7-9 13 TGTGCCAGCAGCTTTCGGGGGAATGAAAAACTGTTTTTT CASSFRGNEKLFF
NA few TRBJ2-7 TRBV25-1 13 TGTGCCAGCAGTGAAGCCCCCGGCTACGAGCAGTACTTC CASSEAPGYEQYF
NA many TRBJ2-3 TRBV29-1 14 TGCAGCGTAGTCTTTTCCGTAGGGACAGATACGCAGTATTTT CSVVFSVGTDTQYF
NA many TRBJ1-5 TRBV20-1 19 TGCAGTGCCTATCCCCTTGGGGGGCTCGAGATAGGCGGCAATCAGCCCCAGCATTTT CSAYPLGGLEIGGNQPQHF
TRBD1 many TRBJ1-5 TRBV20-1 13 TGCAGTGCACTCGGGACAGGGAATCAGCCCCAGCATTTT CSALGTGNQPQHF
TRBD2 few TRBJ2-2 TRBV13 16 TGTGCCAGCAGCTTAGGCCTAGCGGGGAGCACCGGGGAGCTGTTTTTT CASSLGLAGSTGELFF
NA few TRBJ1-2 TRBV6-1 12 TGTGCCAGCAGTGAACCAGTCTATGGCTACACCTTC CASSEPVYGYTF
NA many TRBJ1-5 TRBV20-1 12 TGCAGTGCTAGAGGAAACAATCAGCCCCAGCATTTT CSARGNNQPQHF
NA NA TRBJ1-5 TRBV6-2/TRBV6-3 13 TGTGCCAGCACTCCCGACGGGAATCAGCCCCAGCATTTT CASTPDGNQPQHF
TRBD2 NA TRBJ2-1 TRBV6-5 16 TGTGCCAGCAGTTCCCGTTTGCGGGGGGGTAGGGCTGAGCAGTTCTTC CASSSRLRGGRAEQFF
NA few TRBJ1-5 TRBV4-3 14 TGCGCCAGCAGCCAAGATCTGGTGATTCAGCCCCAGCATTTT CASSQDLVIQPQHF
NA few TRBJ2-3 TRBV20-1 15 TGCAGTGCTAGAGATAGCGAGGCCACCCCAGATACGCAGTATTTT CSARDSEATPDTQYF
NA NA TRBJ2-3 TRBV11-3 15 TGTGCCAGCAGCTTAGGTAGCAGGAGGACAGATACGCAGTATTTT CASSLGSRRTDTQYF
TRBD2 many TRBJ2-3 TRBV7-6 16 TGTGCCAGCAGCCAAGTAGCGGGGGGGCCGGGCGATACGCAGTATTTT CASSQVAGGPGDTQYF
TRBD1 few TRBJ1-1 TRBV27 15 TGTGCCAGCAGTGACAGGGGGCTTAAGGACACTGAAGCTTTCTTT CASSDRGLKDTEAFF
NA NA TRBJ2-3 TRBV5-8 14 TGTGCCAGCAGCCTCGGGGAGGAGGCAGATACGCAGTATTTT CASSLGEEADTQYF
NA few TRBJ1-4 TRBV5-1 14 TGCGCCAGCAGCTTGTCGGGGAGGGAAGAAAAACTGTTTTTT CASSLSGREEKLFF
NA few TRBJ2-5 TRBV7-8 16 TGTGCCAGCAGCTTAGCTCGCAGGGACGCATTCGAGACCCAGTACTTC CASSLARRDAFETQYF
TRBD1 few TRBJ1-1 TRBV5-1 13 TGCGCCAGCAGCCCTAGGGGGCTCACTGAAGCTTTCTTT CASSPRGLTEAFF
TRBD2 many TRBJ2-3 TRBV7-3 15 TGTGCCAGCAGCCCAGCGGGGGGGGATACAGATACGCAGTATTTT CASSPAGGDTDTQYF
TRBD1 NA TRBJ1-3 TRBV7-6 17 TGTGCCAGCAGCTCTATCTTTCAGGGGGCGTCTGGAAACACCATATATTTT CASSSIFQGASGNTIYF
NA few TRBJ2-1 TRBV20-1 15 TGCAGTGCCGGGCCGATGGGAGATCCTTACAATGAGCAGTTCTTC CSAGPMGDPYNEQFF
NA few TRBJ2-3 TRBV7-8 17 TGTGCCAGCAGCTCGGGAGAACAGAAGACACACACAGATACGCAGTATTTT CASSSGEQKTHTDTQYF
NA many TRBJ1-5 TRBV20-1 15 TGCAGTGCTAGAGCCAGGACTGCTGACAATCAGCCCCAGCATTTT CSARARTADNQPQHF
TRBD2 NA TRBJ2-5 TRBV27 13 TGTGCCAGCAGTTTATCGCTAGCGGGGCCCCAGTACTTC CASSLSLAGPQYF
NA few TRBJ1-1 TRBV20-1 11 TGCAGTGGGGGCAGGGCCGCTGAAGCTTTCTTT CSGGRAAEAFF
TRBD2 many TRBJ2-3 TRBV20-1 16 TGCAGTGCTCCCGAGCGGGGGGGCGCTAGCACAGATACGCAGTATTTT CSAPERGGASTDTQYF
NA many TRBJ2-3 TRBV20-1 15 TGCAGTCTTAGGGTCGGGGCAGAAAGCACAGATACGCAGTATTTT CSLRVGAESTDTQYF
NA few TRBJ2-2 TRBV21-1 14 TGTGCCAGCAGCAAAGATCCGGGAGCCGGGGAGCTGTTTTTT CASSKDPGAGELFF
TRBD1 many TRBJ2-7 TRBV20-1 13 TGCAGTGCTAGACCACAGGGGGTCTACGAGCAGTACTTC CSARPQGVYEQYF
NA many TRBJ2-2 TRBV12-3/TRBV12-4 14 TGTGCCAGCAGTCCCGCGGGACACGACGGGGAGCTGTTTTTT CASSPAGHDGELFF
NA many TRBJ1-5 TRBV20-1 14 TGCAGTGCCTCTTGGGGTTCTGGGGGTCAGCCCCAGCATTTT CSASWGSGGQPQHF
NA NA TRBJ2-2 TRBV4-3 13 TGCGCCAGCAGCCAAGATTGGAGCGGGGAGCTGTTTTTT CASSQDWSGELFF
NA many TRBJ1-2 TRBV6-2/TRBV6-3 12 TGTGCCAGCAGTTCAACGTTCTATGGCTACACCTTC CASSSTFYGYTF
NA NA TRBJ1-1 TRBV11-2 13 TGTGCCAGCAGCTTAACGACCGGGCAGAAAGCTTTCTTT CASSLTTGQKAFF
TRBD2 NA TRBJ2-1 TRBV15 17 TGTGCCACCAGGGAGCGGGGAAGCCTAGCGGGGCACAATGAGCAGTTCTTC CATRERGSLAGHNEQFF
TRBD1 many TRBJ1-5 TRBV15 15 TGTGCCACCAGCAGAGATCAGGGACAGGGGGAGCCCCAGCATTTT CATSRDQGQGEPQHF
NA NA TRBJ2-5 TRBV20-1 14 TGCAGTGCTAGAGATGGGACGGGACAAGGGACCCAGTACTTC CSARDGTGQGTQYF
NA few TRBJ2-7 TRBV5-1 14 TGCGCCAACCAGCTGGACAACAACTCCTACGAGCAGTACTTC CANQLDNNSYEQYF